This T cell receptor (beta chain) was obtained from a study of cytomegalovirus exposure and HLA in healthy donors. General study results and limits: Specificity of three CMV-associated chains for CMV antigens was verified in vitro.

Germline V CDR1 and CDR2: LNHNV, YYDKDF (reference sequence). This CDR3 is built from 14 residues. V lost 0 bases and J lost 9, with 9 bases in between. The PCR employed 60 Vbeta primers together with 13 Jbeta primers. Method: immunoSEQ multiplex PCR; TCRdb's copy keeps in-frame clones and lacks some. The data hold 95,000 to 150,000 clones, with approximately 78% observed a single time. This clone was counted a few times. What it recognizes is unknown. What was sequenced was PBMCs. This chain joins TRBV15 and TRBJ1-6; D unresolved. This receptor was obtained from a woman aged 40-49 years in good health and CMV-seronegative. As DNA, the CDR3 is TGTGCCACCAGCAGAGATGGGTCGGGTTCACCCCTCCACTTT. It translates to CATSRDGSGSPLHF.